The 29 T cell receptor beta chains below all came from one sample that was sequenced in a study of cytomegalovirus exposure and HLA in healthy donors. Primers: 60 Vbeta forward and 13 Jbeta reverse. Sequencing was performed with immunoSEQ multiplex PCR; in TCRdb, only in-frame clones are kept and a portion is missing. The sample has 100,000 to 150,000 clones, approximately 75% seen once; the top ten hold around 3%. The sequenced sample was PBMCs. The receptors originated from a woman between 50 and 59 years old in good health and CMV-seronegative.

The CDR3 DNA sequence: TGTGCCATCAGTGTACAGGGCATCGGTGAGCAGTTCTTC. Amino acid sequence: CAISVQGIGEQFF. The genes are TRBV10-3 and TRBJ2-1; possible D gene TRBD1, 6 bases. Germline lookup yields CDR1 ENHRY and CDR2 SYGVKD. V was trimmed by 4 bases and J by 9 bases, leaving 13 bases between them. The CDR3 is made up of 13 amino acids.

The rearrangement links TRBV27 to TRBJ2-3, with D possibly matching TRBD1 (6 bases). The CDR3 spans 13 residues. V gave up 6 bases and J gave up 14 bases, with 21 bases separating them. The germline V gene has CDR1 MNHEY and CDR2 SMNVEV (reference sequence). The CDR3 DNA reads as TGTGCCAGCAGAGGGGGAGACTCGCCGGGGCGGTATTTT. Protein sequence: CASRGGDSPGRYF.

This clone was picked up a small number of times. The chain has TRBV7-8 and TRBJ2-6; weak D call: TRBD2 (5 bases). The V end was cut by 0 bases, the J end by 16 bases, with 10 bases between. CDR1 and CDR2 from the germline V gene are SGHVS and FQNEAQ. The CDR3 extends over 12 amino acids. This CDR3 is CASSLARAYLTF. CDR3 sequence (DNA): TGTGCCAGCAGCTTAGCGCGGGCCTATCTGACTTTC.

This CDR3 reads CASSELAGNGGLAKNIQYF. The CDR3 DNA sequence: TGTGCCAGCAGTGAACTAGCGGGCAACGGCGGTCTAGCCAAAAACATTCAGTACTTC. The chain uses TRBV27 and TRBJ2-4, with TRBD2 matching 9 bases. The CDR3 totals 19 residues. With V trimmed by 5 bases and J by 0 bases, 14 bases remained unmatched. The germline gives CDR1 MNHEY, CDR2 SMNVEV (reference sequence).

This chain joins TRBV13 and TRBJ2-1; D gene uncertain. The CDR3 covers 11 residues. V lost 3 bases and J lost 13, with 10 bases in between. Germline assignment: CDR1 PRHDT and CDR2 FYEKMQ (reference sequence). This CDR3 reads CASSFSSFQFF. CDR3 in DNA: TGTGCCAGCAGCTTCTCTAGTTTCCAGTTCTTC.

This chain uses TRBV11-3 with TRBJ2-5; TRBD2 aligns across 7 bases. The CDR3 is made up of 20 amino acids. Germline loops: CDR1 SGHNT, CDR2 YENEEA. J lost 2 bases, V lost 2 bases, and 20 bases had no gene match. The CDR3 coding sequence is TGTGCCAGCAGCTTATCTCCGGTCTTTGGTGGGAGGGATAAACAAGAGACCCAGTACTTC. It encodes CASSLSPVFGGRDKQETQYF.

This clone was counted a single time. The chain carries TRBV5-8 and TRBJ2-1; TRBD2 is a possible D gene (5 bases). CDR1 and CDR2 from the germline V gene are SGHTS and YDEGEE. The CDR3 loop spans 16 amino acids. V lost 4 bases and J 9 bases, leaving 23 bases between the germline ends. CDR3 region: CASSPRWSGDGSEQFF. The CDR3 nucleotides read TGTGCCAGCAGCCCTCGTTGGAGCGGAGATGGGAGTGAGCAGTTCTTC.

This chain connects TRBV11-3 to TRBJ2-2; TRBD2 aligns across 9 bases. Germline trimming cut 5 bases from V and 7 bases from J; bases unmatched to any gene: 11. The CDR3 sequence is 16 residues long. Germline V gives CDR1 SGHNT, CDR2 YENEEA. CDR3 DNA: TGTGCCAGCAGCGTTTCCATAGCGGGAGCGAACGGGGAGCTGTTTTTT. Translation gives CASSVSIAGANGELFF.

In its sample, this clone was seen once. The CDR3 here is CSVEADRGPDGYTF. CDR3 coding DNA: TGCAGCGTTGAAGCGGACAGGGGCCCGGATGGCTACACCTTC. The V call is TRBV29-1, the J call TRBJ1-2; 9 bases align to TRBD1. The CDR3 is 14 amino acids. Germline CDR1 SQVTM, CDR2 ANQGSEA. V gave up 1 base and J gave up 6 bases; unmatched junction bases: 6.

V gene TRBV10-3 combines with J gene TRBJ1-2; D is unresolved. The CDR3 totals 13 residues. V was shortened by 0 bases and J by 4 bases, with 6 bases between the two germline ends. Germline CDR1 and CDR2: ENHRY and SYGVKD. The CDR3 here is CAISESTGYGYTF. CDR3 in DNA: TGTGCCATCAGTGAGTCGACGGGCTATGGCTACACCTTC.

The chain joins TRBV18 to TRBJ2-7; 10 nucleotides align to TRBD1. Trimming took 3 bases from V and 1 from J; bases not matched to a gene: 6. This CDR3 has 16 amino acids. Per germline, CDR1 KGHSH and CDR2 LQKENI. CDR3 sequence (DNA): TGTGCCAGCTCACCTCCCAGGACAGGGGGGTCCTACGAGCAGTACTTC. Translation gives CASSPPRTGGSYEQYF. The full variable domain, its missing parts supplied by reference TRBV18 and TRBJ2-7, is NAGVMQNPRHLVRRRGQEARLRCSPMKGHSHVYWYRQLPEEGLKFMVYLQKENIIDESGMPKERFSAEFPKEGPSILRIQQVVRGDSAAYFCASSPPRTGGSYEQYFGPGTRLTVT.

This rearrangement joins TRBV10-3 to TRBJ2-7, with TRBD2 identical over 7 bases. CDR1 is ENHRY, CDR2 SYGVKD, per germline. The CDR3 has 12 residues. The V and J ends lost 11 bases and 9 bases, in that order; junction bases with no gene match: 13. CDR3 sequence reads: CASTGLGAMQYF. The CDR3 DNA is TGTGCCTCCACCGGACTAGGCGCCATGCAGTACTTC.

The chain has TRBV19 and TRBJ2-2; 8 nucleotides agree with TRBD2. Looked up from germline, CDR1 is LNHDA and CDR2 is SQIVND (reference sequence). V lost 7 bases and J lost 3; bases outside the gene matches: 4. The CDR3 covers 14 residues. CDR3 nucleotides: TGTGCCAGTACACTAGCGGAGTACACCGGGGAGCTGTTTTTT. Translation: CASTLAEYTGELFF.

This sequence joins TRBV19 and TRBJ1-2; TRBD1 aligns across 7 bases. This CDR3 spans 16 amino acids. The V segment lost 7 bases and the J segment 2 bases; nucleotides outside the gene matches: 13. Germline CDR1 LNHDA, CDR2 SQIVND (reference sequence). CDR3 region: CASTSTDRGGNYGYTF. CDR3 nucleotides: TGTGCCAGTACCTCAACGGATAGAGGGGGCAACTATGGCTACACCTTC.

The rearrangement links TRBV9 to TRBJ1-1, with a weak D call TRBD1 (5 bases). V was shortened by 5 bases and J by 4 bases, with 12 bases between the two germline ends. The germline gives CDR1 SGDLS, CDR2 YYNGEE. CDR3 length: 13 amino acids. The CDR3 sequence is CASSLGGGTEAFF. The CDR3 DNA reads as TGTGCCAGCAGTCTTGGCGGGGGCACTGAAGCTTTCTTT. The entire variable domain, with the rest obtained from reference TRBV9 and TRBJ1-1, is as follows: DSGVTQTPKHLITATGQRVTLRCSPRSGDLSVYWYQQSLDQGLQFLIQYYNGEERAKGNILERFSAQQFPDLHSELNLSSLELGDSALYFCASSLGGGTEAFFGQGTRLTVV.

Only a few counts were recorded for this clone. The chain carries TRBV7-6 and TRBJ2-7; 7 bases are a match to TRBD2. Germline CDR1 SGHVS, CDR2 FNYEAQ. The CDR3 has 15 amino acids. V dropped 0 bases and J dropped 4; count of bases not matched to a gene: 6. The CDR3 nucleotides read TGTGCCAGCAGCTTAGCGGCGGGAGCCAGTTACGAGCAGTACTTC. It is translated as CASSLAAGASYEQYF.

About this clone itself: Other DNA sequences in the same sample also yield this CDR3. The chain combines TRBV19 with TRBJ1-4; D perhaps matches TRBD1 (6 bases). The V and J ends lost 6 bases and 8 bases respectively, with 16 bases between them. The CDR3 sequence is 14 residues long. CDR1 and CDR2 (germline): LNHDA, SQIVND (reference sequence). The CDR3 loop is CASSLQGVPEKLFF. In nucleotides, the CDR3 is TGTGCCAGTAGCCTACAGGGAGTACCCGAAAAACTGTTTTTT.

This rearrangement joins TRBV29-1 to TRBJ2-1, with 7 positions matching TRBD1. This CDR3 is 14 amino acids long. V was clipped by 6 bases and J by 4 bases; unmatched bases: 9. Per the germline V gene, CDR1 is SQVTM and CDR2 is ANQGSEA. Here the CDR3 DNA reads TGCAGCGTCGAAACCGGGACAGCTTACAATGAGCAGTTCTTC. As protein: CSVETGTAYNEQFF.

The chain joins TRBV19 to TRBJ1-5; tentatively, D is TRBD1 (6 bases). The CDR3 has 17 amino acids. CDR1 and CDR2 (germline): LNHDA, SQIVND (reference sequence). V was shortened by 3 bases and J by 2 bases, with 17 bases between the two germline ends. The CDR3, as DNA: TGTGCCAGTAGTATCACCTTCGGACAGACTCGCAATCAGCCCCAGCATTTT. Translating it yields CASSITFGQTRNQPQHF.

This rearrangement joins TRBV7-2 to TRBJ1-3; D is unresolved. Between the trimmed V and J ends, which lost 2 bases and 6 bases, there was a span of 17 bases. In germline, CDR1 is SGHTA, CDR2 FQGNSA. The CDR3 runs 16 residues. CDR3 DNA sequence: TGTGCCAGCAGCTTAATGAGTCCGGTTGAGGTAAACACCATATATTTT. Its translation: CASSLMSPVEVNTIYF.

The genes are TRBV30 and TRBJ2-7, with TRBD1 matching over 9 bases. The CDR3 has 18 amino acids. The J segment lost 4 bases and the V segment lost 4 bases, leaving 20 bases of the junction unmatched. Germline V lookup: CDR1 GTSNPN, CDR2 SVGIG (reference sequence). The DNA of the CDR3 is TGTGCCTGGACTCAACCAAGGAGGGGGACAGGGAGTAGGTACGAGCAGTACTTC. It yields the protein CAWTQPRRGTGSRYEQYF. Looking up the rest from reference TRBV30 and TRBJ2-7 gives the full variable domain: SQTIHQWPATLVQPVGSPLSLECTVEGTSNPNLYWYRQAAGRGLQLLFYSVGIGQISSEVPQNLSASRPQDRQFILSSKKLLLSDSGFYLCAWTQPRRGTGSRYEQYFGPGTRLTVT.

The chain uses TRBV19 and TRBJ2-3; TRBD2 matches at 7 bases. J lost 1 base, V lost 2 bases, and 3 bases had no gene match. The CDR3 is 15 residues long. CDR1 and CDR2 (germline): LNHDA, SQIVND (reference sequence). The CDR3: CASSIREARTDTQYF. For the CDR3, the DNA is TGTGCCAGTAGTATACGGGAGGCACGCACAGATACGCAGTATTTT. Combining the CDR3 with reference TRBV19 and TRBJ2-3 gives the whole variable domain DGGITQSPKYLFRKEGQNVTLSCEQNLNHDAMYWYRQDPGQGLRLIYYSQIVNDFQKGDIAEGYSVSREKKESFPLTVTSAQKNPTAFYLCASSIREARTDTQYFGPGTRLTVL.

The rearrangement joins TRBV2 to TRBJ2-1; D possibly corresponds to TRBD2 (6 bases). V was clipped by 4 bases and J by 0 bases, with 7 bases between them. Looked up from germline, CDR1 is SNHLY and CDR2 is FYNNEI. The CDR3 runs to 14 residues. For the CDR3, the DNA is TGTGCCAGCAGTGTGCGGGACTCCTACAATGAGCAGTTCTTC. Protein sequence: CASSVRDSYNEQFF.

The V call is TRBV28, the J call TRBJ1-1; TRBD1 matches 7 bases. Losses at the gene ends were 3 bases for V and 0 bases for J; bases not matched to a gene: 10. The germline V gene has CDR1 MDHEN and CDR2 SYDVKM. CDR3 length: 17 residues. CDR3 sequence (DNA): TGTGCCAGCAGTTTTGACAGGGTAGGGGCAATGAACACTGAAGCTTTCTTT. As protein: CASSFDRVGAMNTEAFF.

V gene TRBV7-8 combines with J gene TRBJ1-1; D might be TRBD1 (6 bases). V was pared by 5 bases and J by 5 bases, with 9 bases between. CDR1 SGHVS and CDR2 FQNEAQ come from the germline V gene. This CDR3 has 12 amino acids. The CDR3, as DNA: TGTGCCAGCAGCCTAAGGGGGACTGAAGCTTTCTTT. Its protein product is CASSLRGTEAFF.

V and J are TRBV9 and TRBJ2-1; the D gene is possibly TRBD2 (5 bases). From germline, CDR1 is SGDLS and CDR2 YYNGEE. This CDR3 has 16 amino acids. Deletions cut 4 bases from V and 0 bases from J, with 14 bases between. The CDR3 is CASSPRGADSYNEQFF. The CDR3 coding sequence is TGTGCCAGCAGCCCCCGGGGTGCGGACTCCTACAATGAGCAGTTCTTC. The complete variable domain, with remaining parts taken from reference TRBV9 and TRBJ2-1, reads DSGVTQTPKHLITATGQRVTLRCSPRSGDLSVYWYQQSLDQGLQFLIQYYNGEERAKGNILERFSAQQFPDLHSELNLSSLELGDSALYFCASSPRGADSYNEQFFGPGTRLTVL.

In regard to this clone: The missing conserved phenylalanine or tryptophan at the end of this CDR3 makes a read error likely. CDR3 protein: CASSVAGDNEPYEQYS. The CDR3 region has the DNA TGTGCCAGCAGCGTAGCTGGGGACAATGAACCCTACGAGCAGTACTCC. The chain has TRBV9 and TRBJ2-7, with D possibly matching TRBD1 (6 bases). The length of the CDR3 is 16 residues. With 0 bases removed from V and 2 bases from J, the gap between germline ends came to 15 bases. Germline CDR1 SGDLS, CDR2 YYNGEE.

This rearrangement joins TRBV6-1 to TRBJ1-1, with 9 positions matching TRBD1. The V gene end was trimmed by 6 bases and the J gene end by 1 base; junction bases not matched to a gene: 6. From germline, CDR1 is MNHNS and CDR2 SASEGT. CDR3 length: 15 amino acids. The CDR3 loop is CASRALGQGNTEAFF. Here the CDR3 DNA reads TGTGCCAGCAGAGCTCTGGGACAGGGGAACACTGAAGCTTTCTTT.

This chain uses TRBV19 with TRBJ1-2; perhaps TRBD1 as D (6 bases). The germline V and J ends were trimmed by 5 bases and 2 bases, with 15 bases remaining between them. The V gene's germline CDR1 is LNHDA and CDR2 SQIVND (reference sequence). There are 15 residues in the CDR3. The CDR3 coding sequence is TGTGCCAGTAGTTCCCAGGGGCAGGGAAACTATGGCTACACCTTC. Translating it yields CASSSQGQGNYGYTF. The entire variable domain, with the rest obtained from reference TRBV19 and TRBJ1-2, is as follows: DGGITQSPKYLFRKEGQNVTLSCEQNLNHDAMYWYRQDPGQGLRLIYYSQIVNDFQKGDIAEGYSVSREKKESFPLTVTSAQKNPTAFYLCASSSQGQGNYGYTFGSGTRLTVV.